This T cell receptor beta chain was observed in a study of cytotoxic CD8 clonotypes in ibrutinib-treated CLL. Study-level results: Elevated clonality accompanied ibrutinib response, with a return toward baseline values at progression.

Target depth was 1 in 200,000 to 1 in 1 million T cells, about 10x per clonotype. Some clones are missing from TCRdb's copy, which holds only in-frame ones; the method was immunoSEQ multiplex PCR. Here the sample spans 150,000 or so clones, about 72% being singletons. Notes on this clone: As yet, its antigen is unknown.

V lost 1 base to trimming and J lost 4 bases, with 13 bases between them. Germline V gene sequence: CDR1 SEHNR, CDR2 FQNEAQ (reference sequence). The CDR3 is made up of 15 amino acids. This clonotype was obtained from a human donor with chronic lymphocytic leukemia. The V call is TRBV7-9, the J call TRBJ1-1, with D perhaps TRBD1 (5 bases). The sample here was PBMCs, taken after 12 months of ibrutinib treatment. CDR3 sequence: CASSLGGRTSTEAFF. DNA for the CDR3: TGTGCCAGCAGCTTAGGGGGCAGAACGTCCACTGAAGCTTTCTTT. Supplemented by reference TRBV7-9 and TRBJ1-1, the full variable domain reads DTGVSQNPRHKITKRGQNVTFRCDPISEHNRLYWYRQTLGQGPEFLTYFQNEAQLEKSRLLSDRFSAERPKGSFSTLEIQRTEQGDSAMYLCASSLGGRTSTEAFFGQGTRLTVV.